This entry lists 16 T cell receptor beta chains sequenced from one sample in a study of T cell repertoires in cytomegalovirus infection. These receptors' antigens are unknown. TCRdb redid the calling of the reads with MiXCR, one entry per CDR3 protein. Of roughly 160,000 distinct CDR3 sequences listed, less than 25% are singletons. Sample: CD8+ T cells from cultured PBMCs, taken from culture after CMV antigen stimulation. These receptors all come from a human donor in good health (CMV status not recorded). Some clones in this sample may be carry-over from other donors' samples.

This chain joins TRBV20-1 and TRBJ1-1; no definite D call. Trimming stripped 2 bases from V and 2 bases from J, with 15 bases between. CDR1 and CDR2 from the germline V gene are DFQATT and SNEGSKA (reference sequence). CDR3 length equals 15 residues. The CDR3 reads CSARLMGQTNTEAFF. CDR3 DNA sequence: TGCAGTGCTAGATTAATGGGCCAGACCAACACTGAAGCTTTCTTT.

This clonotype appeared a few times. The chain links TRBV7-9 to TRBJ2-3; D is unclear. Trimming stripped 5 bases from V and 1 base from J, with 16 bases between. Per germline, CDR1 SEHNR and CDR2 FQNEAQ (reference sequence). CDR3 length: 16 residues. The CDR3 region has the DNA TGTGCCAGCAGCCCTTTTGTCCAGGCGGGCACAGATACGCAGTATTTT. Protein: CASSPFVQAGTDTQYF.

This clonotype was counted at least ten times. Written as DNA, the CDR3 is TGTGCCAGCAGCTTAGTAGTCTACGAGCAGTACTTC. It specifies CASSLVVYEQYF. The chain carries TRBV7-2 and TRBJ2-7; no clear D. Trimming cost V 1 base and J 3 bases, with 4 bases left between them. The germline V gene encodes CDR1 SGHTA and CDR2 FQGNSA. This CDR3 comprises 12 residues.

The CDR3 DNA sequence: TGTGCCAGCAGCTTAGATCCCCCAGGGACGTACACTGAAGCTTTCTTT. Translating gives CASSLDPPGTYTEAFF. This chain connects TRBV7-2 to TRBJ1-1, with a tentative D call TRBD1 (5 bases). Germline V gene lookup returns CDR1 SGHTA and CDR2 FQGNSA. V lost 1 base and J lost 3, with 15 bases in between. CDR3 size: 16 residues.

This clonotype was picked up many times. V is TRBV7-6 and J is TRBJ2-1; D possibly corresponds to TRBD2 (5 bases). V was trimmed by 4 bases and J by 1 base, leaving 14 bases between them. Germline V lookup: CDR1 SGHVS, CDR2 FNYEAQ. This CDR3 comprises 16 residues. The CDR3: CASSYLRGSSYNEQFF. In DNA form, the CDR3 reads TGTGCCAGCAGCTATCTCCGGGGATCGTCCTACAATGAGCAGTTCTTC.

This clonotype was found a few times. The gene calls are TRBV30 and TRBJ1-2; D not certain. The V and J ends lost 8 bases and 4 bases respectively, with 20 bases between them. The CDR3 has 14 amino acids. The germline V gene encodes CDR1 GTSNPN and CDR2 SVGIG (reference sequence). Here the CDR3 reads CAGDYLESGYGYTF. The CDR3 nucleotides are TGTGCCGGAGATTACCTGGAAAGCGGCTATGGCTACACCTTC. The full variable domain, completed using reference TRBV30 and TRBJ1-2, is SQTIHQWPATLVQPVGSPLSLECTVEGTSNPNLYWYRQAAGRGLQLLFYSVGIGQISSEVPQNLSASRPQDRQFILSSKKLLLSDSGFYLCAGDYLESGYGYTFGSGTRLTVV.

The V gene is TRBV6-6, the J gene TRBJ2-7, with 9 positions matching TRBD1. The V segment lost 0 bases and the J segment 5 bases; nucleotides outside the gene matches: 5. Germline lookup yields CDR1 MNHNY and CDR2 SVGAGI (reference sequence). The CDR3 runs 15 residues. The CDR3 sequence: CASSYSRTGAHEQYF. The CDR3 DNA reads as TGTGCCAGCAGTTACTCTCGGACAGGGGCACACGAGCAGTACTTC.

J is TRBJ2-1 and V is TRBV7-2, with 7 bases matching TRBD2. Germline assignment: CDR1 SGHTA and CDR2 FQGNSA. Trimming cost V 8 bases and J 0 bases; bases outside gene matches: 4. CDR3 length: 14 amino acids. In DNA form, the CDR3 reads TGTGCCAGCCTCGGGGGGAGCTCCTACAATGAGCAGTTCTTC. Translated, it gives CASLGGSSYNEQFF.

The J gene is TRBJ2-5, the V gene TRBV29-1; 7 bases fit TRBD2. Germline V gene data show CDR1 as SQVTM and CDR2 as ANQGSEA. This CDR3 contains 12 residues. After removal of 3 bases from V and 2 bases from J, the junction contained 0 bases not matched to a gene. CDR3 amino acids: CSVEGGQETQYF. The DNA for the CDR3 is TGCAGCGTTGAGGGGGGGCAAGAGACCCAGTACTTC.

The sample holds a few counts of this clonotype. The chain uses TRBV7-2 and TRBJ2-7, with D perhaps being TRBD1 or TRBD2 (5 bases each). Trimming stripped 1 base from V and 5 bases from J, with 12 bases between. This CDR3 has 14 residues. Germline assignment: CDR1 SGHTA and CDR2 FQGNSA. CDR3 loop: CASSLVPGPDEQYF. CDR3 nucleotides: TGTGCCAGCAGCTTAGTGCCGGGGCCAGACGAGCAGTACTTC.

This clonotype was counted between two and nine times. The chain uses TRBV12-3 or TRBV12-4 and TRBJ2-3; D gene uncertain. Trimming shortened V by 5 bases and J by 1 base, and 10 bases separated the two germline ends. This CDR3 comprises 14 residues. The CDR3 reads CASSPDAGTDTQYF. The CDR3 DNA sequence: TGTGCCAGCAGTCCCGACGCCGGCACAGATACGCAGTATTTT.

This clonotype was picked up a small number of times. The V call is TRBV7-2, the J call TRBJ2-5; the D is unclear. The CDR3 totals 15 residues. Per the germline V gene, CDR1 is SGHTA and CDR2 is FQGNSA. V gave up 3 bases and J gave up 4 bases, with 15 bases separating them. The DNA of the CDR3 is TGTGCCAGCAGCTTGGCGAGCGAGAGGTCAGAGACCCAGTACTTC. Translated: CASSLASERSETQYF.

The chain joins TRBV6-2 or TRBV6-3 to TRBJ2-7, with unresolved D. Germline V gives CDR1 MNHEY, CDR2 SVGEGT. This CDR3 region has 13 residues. Trimming shortened V by 5 bases and J by 5 bases, and 13 bases separated the two germline ends. The CDR3 reads CASSPLDIHEQYF. CDR3 DNA sequence: TGTGCCAGCAGTCCACTCGACATCCACGAGCAGTACTTC.

Ten or more counts support this clonotype. CDR3 nucleotide sequence: TGTGCCAGCAGGAGGCATTCGGATACGCAGTATTTT. Translating gives CASRRHSDTQYF. The chain carries TRBV7-8 and TRBJ2-3; D not resolved. This CDR3 is built from 12 residues. Germline lookup yields CDR1 SGHVS and CDR2 FQNEAQ. Trimming cost V 6 bases and J 6 bases, with 10 bases left between them.

Sample share makes this clonotype medium-sized. This rearrangement joins TRBV7-3 to TRBJ1-1; D perhaps matches TRBD1 (5 bases). Germline assignment: CDR1 SGHTA and CDR2 FQGTGA. Trimming took 5 bases from V and 4 from J, leaving 11 bases between them. The CDR3 runs to 13 residues. CDR3 in amino acids: CASSGRGRTEAFF. In DNA, the CDR3 is TGTGCCAGCAGCGGAAGGGGCCGCACTGAAGCTTTCTTT.

The table lists this clonotype with a few counts. This rearrangement joins TRBV4-1 to TRBJ2-5, with D perhaps matching TRBD1 (6 bases). This CDR3 has 15 residues. V was cut by 3 bases and J by 0 bases, with 11 bases left in between. Germline assignment: CDR1 MGHRA and CDR2 YSYEKL. The CDR3 loop reads CASSQEDRYQETQYF. CDR3 nucleotides: TGCGCCAGCAGCCAGGAGGACAGATACCAAGAGACCCAGTACTTC.